A selection of T cell receptor beta chains follows, all from one sample in a study of T cell responses to AZD1222 COVID-19 vaccine. This table comes from immunoSEQ multiplex PCR, and its TCRdb copy is limited to in-frame clones, with some not included. Of fewer than 110,000 clones in the sample, around 91% were seen once. The sequencing used peripheral blood, collected on day 0 of AZD1222 vaccination. These receptors originate from an adult in good health. The CDR3 runs from the conserved cysteine through the conserved F or W. The order of the fields is clone size, V gene, J gene, D gene, CDR3 DNA, CDR3 protein. A D gene is named only where the DNA matches it firmly. Clone size, where shown, is once, few, many, or a class for clones that have expanded.

size: NA; V: TRBV29-1; J: TRBJ1-4; D: NA; DNA: TGCAGCGTTGAAACAGGGACTAATGAAAAACTGTTTTTT; CDR3: CSVETGTNEKLFF
size: NA; V: TRBV18; J: TRBJ1-2; D: NA; DNA: TGTGCCAGCTCCCGATCCGCCCCGGACGAACTTTATGGCTACACCTTC; CDR3: CASSRSAPDELYGYTF
size: NA; V: TRBV10-2; J: TRBJ2-7; D: TRBD2; DNA: TGCGCCAGCAGTGAGTGGCGGGAGAGGCAGTACTTC; CDR3: CASSEWRERQYF
size: NA; V: TRBV7-3; J: TRBJ2-7; D: NA; DNA: TGTGCCAGCAGCTTAAGTCTGGAGCAGTACTTC; CDR3: CASSLSLEQYF
size: NA; V: TRBV5-1; J: TRBJ2-5; D: NA; DNA: TGCGCCAGCAGCCCTGGGGGCCTCTGGGAGACCCAGTACTTC; CDR3: CASSPGGLWETQYF
size: NA; V: TRBV7-2; J: TRBJ2-5; D: NA; DNA: TGTGCCAGCAGCTTAGTTCAACCAAGTGGTGAGACCCAGTACTTC; CDR3: CASSLVQPSGETQYF
size: few; V: TRBV9; J: TRBJ1-4; D: NA; DNA: TGTGCCAGCAGCGTATCCGGCATCGGAAAACTGTTTTTT; CDR3: CASSVSGIGKLFF
size: NA; V: TRBV28; J: TRBJ2-1; D: NA; DNA: TGTGCCAGCAGTTTAAACGGAAATGAGCAGTTCTTC; CDR3: CASSLNGNEQFF
size: NA; V: TRBV18; J: TRBJ1-3; D: NA; DNA: TGTGCCAGCTCAGGAGGCGGAAACACCATATATTTT; CDR3: CASSGGGNTIYF
size: NA; V: TRBV28; J: TRBJ1-2; D: NA; DNA: TGTGCCAGCACCCGGGGGATATCGTCCTATGGCTACACCTTC; CDR3: CASTRGISSYGYTF
size: NA; V: TRBV2; J: TRBJ1-2; D: NA; DNA: TGTGCCAGCACCGCTAATCCACAGGGTTTCTATGGCTACACCTTC; CDR3: CASTANPQGFYGYTF
size: NA; V: TRBV7-2; J: TRBJ2-2; D: TRBD1; DNA: TGTGCCAATGACAGGGGCCCCACGAACACCGGGGAGCTGTTTTTT; CDR3: CANDRGPTNTGELFF
size: once; V: TRBV18; J: TRBJ2-7; D: NA; DNA: TGTGCCAGCTCCTACACAAGGACGGGGGTTTACGAGCAGTACTTC; CDR3: CASSYTRTGVYEQYF
size: NA; V: TRBV28; J: TRBJ1-1; D: NA; DNA: TGTGCCAGCAGTACCCCCTCGGGGACTGAAGCTTTCTTT; CDR3: CASSTPSGTEAFF
size: few; V: TRBV2; J: TRBJ2-7; D: NA; DNA: TGTGCCAGCAGGAGCGGGTACGGATCCTACGAGCAGTACTTC; CDR3: CASRSGYGSYEQYF
size: NA; V: TRBV28; J: TRBJ2-7; D: NA; DNA: TGTGCCACCAGCCCCCCGGGGCTGGGCTACGAGCAGTACTTC; CDR3: CATSPPGLGYEQYF
size: NA; V: TRBV7-2; J: TRBJ2-7; D: TRBD2; DNA: TGTGCCAGCAGCTCTAGCGGGGCGAGCTCCTACGAGCAGTACTTC; CDR3: CASSSSGASSYEQYF
size: NA; V: TRBV7-9; J: TRBJ2-7; D: TRBD1; DNA: TGTGCCAGCGGCCAGGGGGCTCCCCCCTACGAGCAGTACTTC; CDR3: CASGQGAPPYEQYF
size: NA; V: TRBV3-1/TRBV3-2; J: TRBJ2-7; D: TRBD2; DNA: TGTGCCAGCAGCCCTTTTACTAGCGGGAGGTCTTACGAGCAGTACTTC; CDR3: CASSPFTSGRSYEQYF
size: NA; V: TRBV10-3; J: TRBJ2-7; D: NA; DNA: TGTGCCATCAGTGGGAGGTTGACCTACGAGCAGTACTTC; CDR3: CAISGRLTYEQYF
size: NA; V: TRBV5-1; J: TRBJ2-2; D: TRBD2; DNA: TGCGCCAGCAGCTTGACTAGCGGAGCCAACACCGGGGAGCTGTTTTTT; CDR3: CASSLTSGANTGELFF
size: NA; V: TRBV5-6; J: TRBJ2-7; D: NA; DNA: TGTGCCAGCAGCCACGTTGCGGGGTCCTACGAGCAGTACTTC; CDR3: CASSHVAGSYEQYF
size: few; V: TRBV7-8; J: TRBJ2-7; D: NA; DNA: TGTGCCAGCAGCCGAGGGGCGGGAATAGAATCCTACGAGCAGTACTTC; CDR3: CASSRGAGIESYEQYF
size: NA; V: TRBV5-1; J: TRBJ2-7; D: NA; DNA: TGCGCCAGCAGCTTGGGGGCAGGCTACGAGCAGTACTTC; CDR3: CASSLGAGYEQYF
size: NA; V: TRBV19; J: TRBJ1-6; D: NA; DNA: TGTGCCAGTAGTCCAACAGGGCGCTCCTATAATTCACCCCTCCACTTT; CDR3: CASSPTGRSYNSPLHF
size: NA; V: TRBV28; J: TRBJ1-2; D: NA; DNA: TGTGCCAGCAGGCTTCGCGGGGGAGCTAACTATGGCTACACCTTC; CDR3: CASRLRGGANYGYTF
size: NA; V: TRBV18; J: TRBJ2-3; D: NA; DNA: TGTGCCAGCTCACCTTTGGCAGATACGCAGTATTTT; CDR3: CASSPLADTQYF
size: NA; V: TRBV28; J: TRBJ2-7; D: NA; DNA: TGTGCCAGCAGTTCGTGGGAGTACTCCTACGAGCAGTACTTC; CDR3: CASSSWEYSYEQYF
size: NA; V: TRBV9; J: TRBJ2-2; D: NA; DNA: TGTGCCAGCAGCGTAGTATCCGGACCCGGGCCCGGGGAGCTGTTTTTT; CDR3: CASSVVSGPGPGELFF
size: NA; V: TRBV4-1; J: TRBJ2-5; D: TRBD2; DNA: TGCGCCAGCAGCCAAGTGGGGGGAGGGTTCCAAGAGACCCAGTACTTC; CDR3: CASSQVGGGFQETQYF